A selection of T cell receptor beta chains follows, all from one sample in a study of blood T cell repertoires in COVID-19. Produced via immunoSEQ multiplex PCR; TCRdb's table is partial and in-frame only. The repertoire holds hundreds of thousands of clones, approximately 90% seen once, with more than 0.7% in the top ten. Sequencing was performed on peripheral blood. Receptors originate from a man between 18 and 29 years old with COVID-19, enrolled during active disease. The CDR3 runs from the conserved cysteine through the conserved F or W. Each record gives: V gene, J gene, D gene, clone size, CDR3 DNA, CDR3 protein. The D gene is left open where the match is weak. Size tells how often a clone was seen (once, few, many) or the class of an expanded clone, and some rows leave it out.

>TRBV3-1/TRBV3-2|TRBJ2-5|-|-
TGTGCCAGCAGCCAAGGACAGGGAGGTTCAGAGACCCAGTACTTC
CASSQGQGGSETQYF
>TRBV7-9|TRBJ2-5|-|-
TGTGCCAGCAGCTTAGCTTCCAAGATCACTTCAGGGACCCAGTACTTC
CASSLASKITSGTQYF
>TRBV6-5|TRBJ1-4|-|-
TGTGCCAGCAGTTACTCTCGACAGGCTAATGAAAAACTGTTTTTT
CASSYSRQANEKLFF
>TRBV30|TRBJ1-1|-|-
TGTGCCTGGAGCGGAGGGTGGGGCACTGAAGCTTTCTTT
CAWSGGWGTEAFF
>TRBV20-1|TRBJ1-1|-|-
TGCAGTGCTAGTAGGGGTCTTAGCACTGAAGCTTTCTTT
CSASRGLSTEAFF
>TRBV5-6|TRBJ2-1|-|-
TGTGCCAGCAGCTCGCCTATGGTAAAAGAGCAGTTCTTC
CASSSPMVKEQFF
>TRBV20-1|TRBJ2-5|-|-
TGCAGTGCCGAGAGGGGGGAGACCCAGTACTTC
CSAERGETQYF
>TRBV14|TRBJ1-1|-|once
TGTGCCAGCAGCCAAGAGATTTCAGGGCCCGAACTTATAAAGTTGAACACTGAAGCTTTCTTT
CASSQEISGPELIKLNTEAFF
>TRBV7-3|TRBJ2-5|-|-
TGTGCCAGCAGCTTAGGCGGAAACCAAGAGACCCAGTACTTC
CASSLGGNQETQYF
>TRBV9|TRBJ1-2|-|-
TGTGCCAGCAGCTACCATGAGGGCCGTAACTATGGCTACACCTTC
CASSYHEGRNYGYTF
>TRBV6-4|TRBJ1-2|-|-
TGTGCCAGCAGTGATTTCGCAAAGGGGGCTAACTATGGCTACACCTTC
CASSDFAKGANYGYTF
>TRBV11-3|TRBJ2-7|-|-
TGTGCCAGCAGCAACCAAGACAGACCCTACGAGCAGTACTTC
CASSNQDRPYEQYF
>TRBV7-3|TRBJ2-7|TRBD1|-
TGTGCCAGCAGCTTCGGACAGGGGCCCTACGAGCAGTACTTC
CASSFGQGPYEQYF
>TRBV24-1|TRBJ2-1|TRBD2|once
TGTGCCACCAGTGCCTCTAGCGGGAGGGCCAATGAGCAGTTCTTC
CATSASSGRANEQFF
>TRBV20-1|TRBJ2-7|-|few
TGCAGTGCTAGTCGGGATTACGAGCAGTACTTC
CSASRDYEQYF
>TRBV12-5|TRBJ1-4|-|-
TGTGCTAGTGGTTTATTGACAGACTTTTATGCAACTAATGAAAAACTGTTTTTT
CASGLLTDFYATNEKLFF
>TRBV6-5|TRBJ2-7|-|-
TGTGCCAGCTCGCCACAGGCCGGCTTTGAGCAGTACTTC
CASSPQAGFEQYF
>TRBV7-2|TRBJ2-1|TRBD1|-
TGTGCCAGCAGCTTAGCGCAATTTCCAAGGGGGCTTGAGCAGTTCTTC
CASSLAQFPRGLEQFF
>TRBV12-3/TRBV12-4|TRBJ1-5|-|-
TGTGCCAGCAGTTTCTTCAGGGGTCAGCCCCAGCATTTT
CASSFFRGQPQHF
>TRBV12-3/TRBV12-4|TRBJ2-1|-|-
TGTGCCAGCAGTTTATTCTATGAGCAGTTCTTC
CASSLFYEQFF
>TRBV10-3|TRBJ1-1|-|once
TGTGCCATCAGTGAGTCGACCGGGGTGGCTGAAGCTTTCTTT
CAISESTGVAEAFF
>TRBV7-9|TRBJ1-4|-|-
TGTGCCAGCAGCTTAGGTCTGGGAGCTAATGAAAAACTGTTTTTT
CASSLGLGANEKLFF
>TRBV2|TRBJ2-5|TRBD2|-
TGTGCCAGCAGTCCTAGCGGGAGGGCCTGGGAGACCCAGTACTTC
CASSPSGRAWETQYF
>TRBV10-1|TRBJ1-5|TRBD1|-
TGCGCCAGCAGTGACAGGGGGCAGCCCCAGCATTTT
CASSDRGQPQHF
>TRBV19|TRBJ1-1|-|-
TGTGCCAGTAGTTGGGGGGGGCTCGACACTGAAGCTTTCTTT
CASSWGGLDTEAFF
>TRBV7-6|TRBJ2-7|TRBD1|-
TGTGCCAGCAGCTTAGACAGGGGGCTAAACGAGCAGTACTTC
CASSLDRGLNEQYF
>TRBV7-9|TRBJ1-2|TRBD1|-
TGTGCCAGCGGATCAGAGGGGACAGTTGAGAACTATGGCTACACCTTC
CASGSEGTVENYGYTF
>TRBV27|TRBJ2-7|-|-
TGTGCCAGCAGCTCTCCCGGGGTTGCGCTACCCGAGCAGTACTTC
CASSSPGVALPEQYF
>TRBV2|TRBJ1-2|TRBD1|once
TGTGCCAGCAGCTCCGGGACAGGGGGCAGGGGCTACACCTTC
CASSSGTGGRGYTF
>TRBV11-2|TRBJ1-1|TRBD1|-
TGTGCCAGCAGCCCTCTAGGACAGGGACGACCCACTGAAGCTTTCTTT
CASSPLGQGRPTEAFF
>TRBV19|TRBJ1-2|-|once
TGTGCCAGCCCCCCCCGGACAGTTACCCTAGGCTACACCTTC
CASPPRTVTLGYTF
>TRBV2|TRBJ1-5|TRBD1|once
TGTGCCAGCAGTGAACACAGGGGGCTAGGCAATCAGCCCCAGCATTTT
CASSEHRGLGNQPQHF
>TRBV2|TRBJ2-3|TRBD2|-
TGTGCCAGCAGTGAAGGAGCGGGAGTAGGGACAGATACGCAGTATTTT
CASSEGAGVGTDTQYF
>TRBV5-1|TRBJ2-1|TRBD2|-
TGCGCCAGCAGCTCCCCGGGACTAGCGGGGGGGAAATACAATGAGCAGTTCTTC
CASSSPGLAGGKYNEQFF
>TRBV5-4|TRBJ1-5|TRBD1|-
TGTGCCAGCAGCTTGGGGACAGGGGAAAATCAGCCCCAGCATTTT
CASSLGTGENQPQHF
>TRBV4-2|TRBJ1-3|-|-
TGTGCCAGCAGCCAAGAACCGGCGGGAGGAGGAAACACCATATATTTT
CASSQEPAGGGNTIYF
>TRBV2|TRBJ2-7|TRBD1|-
TGTGCCAGCGGACGTCCCGGGACAGGGGGATACGAGCAGTACTTC
CASGRPGTGGYEQYF
>TRBV5-1|TRBJ1-2|-|-
TGCGCCAGCAGCCAACAGGTGGGGGCGGACTATGGCTACACCTTC
CASSQQVGADYGYTF
>TRBV6-5|TRBJ1-1|-|-
TGTGCCAGCAGTACGGGAAGATCGACGAACACTGAAGCTTTCTTT
CASSTGRSTNTEAFF
>TRBV19|TRBJ1-2|-|-
TGTGCCAGTACCCCGGGAAACTATGGCTACACCTTC
CASTPGNYGYTF
>TRBV9|TRBJ1-2|-|-
TGTGCCAGCAGCCTCACTACGGCCTCTTATGGCTACACCTTC
CASSLTTASYGYTF
>TRBV6-5|TRBJ1-2|-|once
TGTGCCAGCAGTTACTCGGGGCAGGGGCATAAAGGTGGCTACACCTTC
CASSYSGQGHKGGYTF
>TRBV10-3|TRBJ2-2|TRBD1|-
TGTGCCACAAGGGACAGCAACACCGGGGAGCTGTTTTTT
CATRDSNTGELFF
>TRBV6-5|TRBJ2-3|-|-
TGTGCCAGCTCGACTCGGACTGGGACAGATACGCAGTATTTT
CASSTRTGTDTQYF
>TRBV7-9|TRBJ1-1|-|-
TGTGCCAGCAGCTTCCAGGGCGGGAACACTGAAGCTTTCTTT
CASSFQGGNTEAFF
>TRBV11-2|TRBJ1-1|-|-
TGTGCCAGCAGCTTATGGTGGGCCCAGGGAATGAACACTGAAGCTTTCTTT
CASSLWWAQGMNTEAFF
>TRBV5-1|TRBJ1-5|-|-
TGCGCCAGCAGCTTGGGATCAGGGGCCGATCAGCCCCAGCATTTT
CASSLGSGADQPQHF
>TRBV6-5|TRBJ2-5|TRBD2|-
TGTGCCAGCAGTTCCCCCCACAGCGGGGGACAAGAGACCCAGTACTTC
CASSSPHSGGQETQYF
>TRBV5-4|TRBJ2-1|-|-
TGTGCCAGCAGCTCAGGTGGGGGGAGCTCCTACAATGAGCAGTTCTTC
CASSSGGGSSYNEQFF
>TRBV9|TRBJ2-7|TRBD1|-
TGTGCCAGCAGCCCCGGACAGGGGAATGAGCAGTACTTC
CASSPGQGNEQYF
>TRBV7-2|TRBJ2-7|-|-
TGTGCCAGCAGCTACGACAAGCCCTACGAGCAGTACTTC
CASSYDKPYEQYF
>TRBV24-1|TRBJ2-1|TRBD2|-
TGTGCCACCAGTGAACTCCTGACTAGCGAGCAGTTCTTC
CATSELLTSEQFF
>TRBV4-2|TRBJ2-1|TRBD1|-
TGTGCCAGCAGCCAGAACAGGGGGTATGAGCAGTTCTTC
CASSQNRGYEQFF